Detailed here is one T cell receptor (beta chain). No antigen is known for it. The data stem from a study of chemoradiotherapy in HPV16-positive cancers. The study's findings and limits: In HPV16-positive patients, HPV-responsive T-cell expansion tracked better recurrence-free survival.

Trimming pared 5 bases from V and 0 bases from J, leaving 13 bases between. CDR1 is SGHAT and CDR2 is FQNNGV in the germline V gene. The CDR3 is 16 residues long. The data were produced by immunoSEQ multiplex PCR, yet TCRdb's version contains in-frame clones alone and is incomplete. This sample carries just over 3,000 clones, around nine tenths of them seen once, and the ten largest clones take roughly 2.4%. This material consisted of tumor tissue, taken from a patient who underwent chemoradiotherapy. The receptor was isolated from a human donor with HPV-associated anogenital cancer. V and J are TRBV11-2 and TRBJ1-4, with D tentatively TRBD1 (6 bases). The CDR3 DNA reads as TGTGCCAGCAGCAGGGGAGGGGGTTCAACTAATGAAAAACTGTTTTTT. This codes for CASSRGGGSTNEKLFF.